Shown below are 25 T cell receptor beta chains from a single sample sequenced in a study of T cell responses to AZD1222 COVID-19 vaccine. Produced via immunoSEQ multiplex PCR; TCRdb's table is partial and in-frame only. The table includes some 86,000 clones, more than 70% detected once. The sample consisted of peripheral blood, taken on day 0 of AZD1222 vaccination. These receptors all stem from an adult in good health.

V gene TRBV15 combines with J gene TRBJ2-7; D unclear. Trimming cost V 8 bases and J 0 bases, with 14 bases left between them. Looked up from germline, CDR1 is LNHNV and CDR2 is YYDKDF (reference sequence). The CDR3 extends over 14 amino acids. In DNA, the CDR3 is TGTGCCACCGCGACGGGTAGGGTCTCCTACGAGCAGTACTTC. Protein product: CATATGRVSYEQYF.

The CDR3 DNA is TGTGCCTGGAACCGGGACTTGGGGGAGCAGTACTTC. Amino acids: CAWNRDLGEQYF. The chain is built from TRBV30 and TRBJ2-7; maybe TRBD2 (6 bases). The CDR3 runs to 12 residues. Trimming took off 4 bases at V and 7 bases at J, with 14 bases between the two ends. Germline V gene sequence: CDR1 GTSNPN, CDR2 SVGIG (reference sequence).

The J gene is TRBJ1-1, the V gene TRBV7-2, with 7 bases aligning to TRBD1. Germline V lookup: CDR1 SGHTA, CDR2 FQGNSA. The V and J ends lost 1 base and 3 bases, in that order; junction bases with no gene match: 2. The CDR3 consists of 14 residues. The CDR3 sequence: CASSLEGAYTEAFF. The CDR3 DNA follows: TGTGCCAGCAGCTTAGAGGGGGCCTACACTGAAGCTTTCTTT.

The chain couples TRBV7-2 to TRBJ2-3; 7 positions match TRBD2. CDR3 length: 16 residues. J gave up 7 bases and V 5 bases, and 15 bases lay outside the gene matches. The V gene's germline CDR1 is SGHTA and CDR2 FQGNSA. The CDR3 DNA sequence: TGTGCCAGCAGCCCCGTAGGTGCGGGAGTTATAAATACGCAGTATTTT. This gives the protein CASSPVGAGVINTQYF. The complete variable domain, with remaining parts taken from reference TRBV7-2 and TRBJ2-3, reads GAGVSQSPSNKVTEKGKDVELRCDPISGHTALYWYRQSLGQGLEFLIYFQGNSAPDKSGLPSDRFSAERTGGSVSTLTIQRTQQEDSAVYLCASSPVGAGVINTQYFGPGTRLTVL.

The chain is built from TRBV5-5 and TRBJ2-3; 12 positions agree with TRBD2. This CDR3 comprises 15 residues. With 3 bases clipped from V and 6 bases from J, the junction kept 5 bases outside the gene matches. Germline V gene sequence: CDR1 SGHKS, CDR2 YYEKEE (reference sequence). CDR3 amino acids: CASSSSSGGADTQYF. As DNA, the CDR3 is TGTGCCAGCAGCTCCTCTAGCGGGGGGGCTGATACGCAGTATTTT. Full variable domain (outside the CDR3, taken from reference TRBV5-5 and TRBJ2-3): DAGVTQSPTHLIKTRGQQVTLRCSPISGHKSVSWYQQVLGQGPQFIFQYYEKEERGRGNFPDRFSARQFPNYSSELNVNALLLGDSALYLCASSSSSGGADTQYFGPGTRLTVL.

This chain connects TRBV5-6 to TRBJ2-1; tentatively, D is TRBD1 (6 bases). Per germline, CDR1 SGHDT and CDR2 YYEEEE. V was cut by 2 bases and J by 9 bases, with 27 bases left in between. CDR3 length: 18 amino acids. The CDR3 DNA sequence: TGTGCCAGCAGCTTAGGCCCCACCTCCGCCGGGACAACAACTGAGCAGTTCTTC. Protein product: CASSLGPTSAGTTTEQFF.

The chain employs TRBV2 and TRBJ2-5, with a tentative D call TRBD1 (6 bases). The CDR3 has 14 residues. Germline-derived CDR1 and CDR2 are SNHLY and FYNNEI. Trimming shortened V by 5 bases and J by 5 bases, and 15 bases separated the two germline ends. The CDR3, as DNA: TGTGCCAGCAGTTTCCATGGACAGTCCGAGACCCAGTACTTC. Amino acid sequence: CASSFHGQSETQYF. The full variable domain, rest sourced from reference TRBV2 and TRBJ2-5, is EPEVTQTPSHQVTQMGQEVILRCVPISNHLYFYWYRQILGQKVEFLVSFYNNEISEKSEIFDDQFSVERPDGSNFTLKIRSTKLEDSAMYFCASSFHGQSETQYFGPGTRLLVL.

This chain joins TRBV19 and TRBJ2-3; D call uncertain. The germline V gene has CDR1 LNHDA and CDR2 SQIVND (reference sequence). The ends were cut back, 3 bases at V and 3 bases at J, with 7 bases in the middle. The CDR3 covers 13 residues. In DNA form, the CDR3 reads TGTGCCAGTAGTATCAGAGTAACAGATACGCAGTATTTT. Residues: CASSIRVTDTQYF.

The rearrangement uses TRBV14 and TRBJ1-1; D not resolved. The CDR3 runs to 13 residues. Trimming took off 6 bases at V and 2 bases at J, with 10 bases between the two ends. Germline V gene sequence: CDR1 SGHDN, CDR2 FVKESK. This CDR3 reads CASRRSQNTEAFF. The CDR3 DNA sequence: TGTGCCAGCAGGAGGAGTCAAAACACTGAAGCTTTCTTT.

The chain is built from TRBV13 and TRBJ1-3; 10 bases map to TRBD1. The CDR3 has 16 residues. CDR1 is PRHDT, CDR2 FYEKMQ, per germline (reference sequence). The trim removed 5 bases at V and 4 bases at J, leaving 8 bases unmatched. CDR3 sequence reads: CASSPWTGGAGNTIYF. In nucleotides, the CDR3 is TGTGCCAGCAGCCCCTGGACAGGGGGAGCAGGAAACACCATATATTTT. Filled out from reference TRBV13 and TRBJ1-3, the complete variable domain reads AAGVIQSPRHLIKEKRETATLKCYPIPRHDTVYWYQQGPGQDPQFLISFYEKMQSDKGSIPDRFSAQQFSDYHSELNMSSLELGDSALYFCASSPWTGGAGNTIYFGEGSWLTVV.

The V and J genes are TRBV4-1 and TRBJ2-2; D tentatively reads TRBD1 or TRBD2 (6 bases each). Trimming left V 1 base short and J 1 base short, with 10 bases between. The CDR3 is 16 residues long. Germline V gene lookup returns CDR1 MGHRA and CDR2 YSYEKL. This chain's CDR3 is CASSQAEGQNTGELFF. CDR3 nucleotides: TGCGCCAGCAGCCAAGCGGAGGGACAGAACACCGGGGAGCTGTTTTTT.

The V and J genes are TRBV18 and TRBJ1-2; 8 nucleotides agree with TRBD1. Germline V gene sequence: CDR1 KGHSH, CDR2 LQKENI. With 2 bases clipped from V and 4 bases from J, the junction kept 6 bases outside the gene matches. The CDR3 contains 15 residues. CDR3 sequence (DNA): TGTGCCAGCTCACCAGGGTCAGGGGGCGGCTATGGCTACACCTTC. Its protein is CASSPGSGGGYGYTF.

This clone has only a few counts. The chain couples TRBV3-1 (or the pseudogene TRBV3-2) to TRBJ2-2, with unresolved D. The germline CDR1 and CDR2 sequences are LGHDT and YNNKEL (reference sequence). The CDR3 contains 12 residues. Trimming stripped 7 bases from V and 7 bases from J, with 10 bases between. In DNA form, the CDR3 reads TGTGCCAGCACCCCATTGGGCGGGGAGCTGTTTTTT. It is translated as CASTPLGGELFF.

In this sample, this clone turned up once. The chain is built from TRBV4-2 and TRBJ2-5, with TRBD2 matching 11 bases. This CDR3 has 18 amino acids. Germline trimming cut 0 bases from V and 5 bases from J; bases unmatched to any gene: 11. Germline V CDR1 and CDR2: LGHNA, YNFKEQ. The CDR3 here is CASSQDLSSGGAGETQYF. The CDR3 bases are TGTGCCAGCAGCCAAGATCTAAGTAGCGGGGGGGCAGGGGAGACCCAGTACTTC.

This chain joins TRBV18 and TRBJ1-1; D unresolved. CDR3 size: 12 residues. Germline V gene data show CDR1 as KGHSH and CDR2 as LQKENI. V dropped 8 bases and J dropped 4 bases, with 11 bases sitting between them. This CDR3 is CASTLKSTEAFF. The CDR3 DNA is TGTGCCAGCACCTTAAAGAGCACTGAAGCTTTCTTT.

The gene calls are TRBV5-5 and TRBJ1-2; 7 nucleotides agree with TRBD1. The CDR3 is 14 amino acids. Unmatched junction bases numbered 5, after V lost 2 bases and J lost 4 bases. Germline V gene lookup returns CDR1 SGHKS and CDR2 YYEKEE (reference sequence). CDR3 DNA sequence: TGTGCCAGCAGCTTTTCAGGGGGTTCCTATGGCTACACCTTC. This gives the protein CASSFSGGSYGYTF.

This clone appeared a single time. The chain links TRBV5-1 to TRBJ2-1; 15 bases fit TRBD2. V dropped 0 bases and J dropped 7; count of bases not matched to a gene: 11. Looked up from germline, CDR1 is SGHRS and CDR2 is YFSETQ. The CDR3 extends over 19 amino acids. The CDR3 coding sequence is TGCGCCAGCAGCTTGGAAGGACTAGCGGGAGGGGGGAGACGGAATGAGCAGTTCTTC. Protein sequence: CASSLEGLAGGGRRNEQFF.

The rearrangement joins TRBV20-1 to TRBJ1-2; D may be TRBD1 (5 bases). The CDR3 runs to 16 residues. Trimming shortened V by 3 bases and J by 1 base, and 18 bases separated the two germline ends. Germline V lookup: CDR1 DFQATT, CDR2 SNEGSKA (reference sequence). The CDR3 coding sequence is TGCAGTGCTAGTATCTTTGGGGCAGAGATTAACTATGGCTACACCTTC. Its translation: CSASIFGAEINYGYTF.

This chain uses TRBV9 with TRBJ1-1, with a possible D match to TRBD1 (5 bases). V dropped 4 bases and J dropped 0 bases, with 7 bases sitting between them. Germline CDR1 reads SGDLS; CDR2 reads YYNGEE. There are 13 residues in the CDR3. The CDR3 is CASSRQLNTEAFF. The CDR3 DNA reads TGTGCCAGCAGCCGACAGCTGAACACTGAAGCTTTCTTT.

This clone appeared a few times. The V call is TRBV6-7, the J call TRBJ1-6, with 10 bases matching TRBD1. TRBV6-7 is recorded as an ORF, its role being uncertain. With V trimmed by 5 bases and J by 7 bases, 8 bases remained unmatched. This CDR3 has 16 amino acids. This CDR3 reads CASSAPGTGENSPLHF. The DNA of the CDR3 is TGTGCCAGCAGTGCCCCCGGGACAGGGGAAAATTCACCCCTCCACTTT.

The chain carries TRBV6-5 and TRBJ1-5; 11 bases agree with TRBD1. This CDR3 is 15 amino acids long. V trimming: 5 bases; J trimming: 3 bases; junction bases outside the gene matches: 3. Germline V gives CDR1 MNHEY, CDR2 SVGAGI. The CDR3 DNA sequence: TGTGCCAGCAGTCGGGACAGGGGGTTCAATCAGCCCCAGCATTTT. Translating gives CASSRDRGFNQPQHF.

V is TRBV23-1 and J is TRBJ1-3; D is unresolved. TRBV23-1 is recorded as an ORF, its role being uncertain. This CDR3 spans 17 amino acids. The germline V and J ends were trimmed by 6 bases and 0 bases, with 18 bases remaining between them. The CDR3 here is CASSSVSVSSSGNTIYF. CDR3 sequence (DNA): TGCGCCAGCAGCTCAGTAAGCGTATCCAGCTCTGGAAACACCATATATTTT.

V is TRBV18 and J is TRBJ2-7; maybe TRBD1 (5 bases). Trimming took 1 base from V and 7 from J, leaving 14 bases between them. The CDR3 sequence is 14 residues long. The germline gives CDR1 KGHSH, CDR2 LQKENI. In DNA, the CDR3 is TGTGCCAGCTCACCACAGGGGCCGCCGCGTGAGCAGTACTTC. It encodes CASSPQGPPREQYF.

J is TRBJ2-3 and V is TRBV3-1 (or the pseudogene TRBV3-2), with 9 nucleotides matching TRBD2. Germline CDR1 LGHDT, CDR2 YNNKEL (reference sequence). CDR3 length equals 16 residues. The V and J ends lost 4 bases and 4 bases, in that order; junction bases with no gene match: 9. Here the CDR3 reads CASSPHLSGGADTQYF. The CDR3 bases are TGTGCCAGCAGCCCACACCTTAGCGGGGGCGCAGATACGCAGTATTTT.

This clone has just one count. This rearrangement joins TRBV4-2 to TRBJ2-7; D ambiguous. V gave up 1 base and J gave up 2 bases, with 6 bases separating them. The CDR3 length is 13 residues. Looked up from germline, CDR1 is LGHNA and CDR2 is YNFKEQ. CDR3 sequence (DNA): TGTGCCAGCAGCCAAGTTATCGCCTACGAGCAGTACTTC. It is translated as CASSQVIAYEQYF.